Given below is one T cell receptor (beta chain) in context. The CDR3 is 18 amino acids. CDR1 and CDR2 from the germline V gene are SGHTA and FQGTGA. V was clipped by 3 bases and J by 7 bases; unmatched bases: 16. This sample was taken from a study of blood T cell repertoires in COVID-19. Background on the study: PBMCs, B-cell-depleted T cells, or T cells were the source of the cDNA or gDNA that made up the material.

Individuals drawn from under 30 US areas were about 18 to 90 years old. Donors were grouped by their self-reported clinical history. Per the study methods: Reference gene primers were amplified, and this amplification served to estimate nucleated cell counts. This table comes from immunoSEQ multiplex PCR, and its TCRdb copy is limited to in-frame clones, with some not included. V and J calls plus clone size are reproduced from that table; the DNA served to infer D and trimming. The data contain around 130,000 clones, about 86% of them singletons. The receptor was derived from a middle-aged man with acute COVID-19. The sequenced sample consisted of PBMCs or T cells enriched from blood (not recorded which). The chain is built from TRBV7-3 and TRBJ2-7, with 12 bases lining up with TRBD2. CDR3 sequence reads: CASSFFNWTSGKMGEQYF. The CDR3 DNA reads TGTGCCAGCAGCTTCTTTAACTGGACTAGCGGGAAGATGGGGGAGCAGTACTTC.